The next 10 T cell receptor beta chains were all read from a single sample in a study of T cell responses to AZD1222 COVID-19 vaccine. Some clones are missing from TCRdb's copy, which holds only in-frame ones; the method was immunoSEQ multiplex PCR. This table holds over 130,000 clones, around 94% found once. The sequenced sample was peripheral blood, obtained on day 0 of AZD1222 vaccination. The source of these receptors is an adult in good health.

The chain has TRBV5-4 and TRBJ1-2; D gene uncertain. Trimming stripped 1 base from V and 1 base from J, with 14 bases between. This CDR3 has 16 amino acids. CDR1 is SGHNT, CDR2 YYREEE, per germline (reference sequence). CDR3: CASSLLQESINYGYTF. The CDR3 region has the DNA TGTGCCAGCAGCTTGCTCCAGGAATCAATTAACTATGGCTACACCTTC.

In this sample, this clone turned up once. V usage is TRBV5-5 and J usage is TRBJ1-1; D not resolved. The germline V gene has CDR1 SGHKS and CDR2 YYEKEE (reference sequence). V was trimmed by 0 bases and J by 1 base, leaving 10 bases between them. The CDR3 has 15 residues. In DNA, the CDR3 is TGTGCCAGCAGCTTGGTAGGTGGGAAGAACACTGAAGCTTTCTTT. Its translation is CASSLVGGKNTEAFF.

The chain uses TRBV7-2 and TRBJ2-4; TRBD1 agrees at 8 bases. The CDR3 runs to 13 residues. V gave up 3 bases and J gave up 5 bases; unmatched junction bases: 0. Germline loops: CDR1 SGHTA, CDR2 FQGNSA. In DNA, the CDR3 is TGTGCCAGCAGCTTGGACAGGGAAAACATTCAGTACTTC. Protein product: CASSLDRENIQYF.

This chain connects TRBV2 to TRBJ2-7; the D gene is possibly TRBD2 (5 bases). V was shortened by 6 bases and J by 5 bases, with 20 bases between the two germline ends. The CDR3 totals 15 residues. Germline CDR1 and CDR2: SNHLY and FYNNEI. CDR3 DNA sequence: TGTGCCAGCAGAATGGGTGGCGGGTCCCCCAACGAGCAGTACGTC. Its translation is CASRMGGGSPNEQYV.

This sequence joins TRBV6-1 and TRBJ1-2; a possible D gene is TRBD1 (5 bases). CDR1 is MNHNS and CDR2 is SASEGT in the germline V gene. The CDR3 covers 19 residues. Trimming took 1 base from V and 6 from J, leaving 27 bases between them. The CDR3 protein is CASSEGPGNSRLALDGYTF. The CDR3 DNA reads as TGTGCCAGCAGTGAAGGACCAGGGAACTCGCGCCTCGCCCTAGATGGCTACACCTTC.

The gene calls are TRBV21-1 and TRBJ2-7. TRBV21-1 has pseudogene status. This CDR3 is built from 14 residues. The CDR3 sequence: CASLASRMIYEQYV. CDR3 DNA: TGTGCCAGCCTGGCGAGCCGAATGATCTACGAGCAGTACGTC.

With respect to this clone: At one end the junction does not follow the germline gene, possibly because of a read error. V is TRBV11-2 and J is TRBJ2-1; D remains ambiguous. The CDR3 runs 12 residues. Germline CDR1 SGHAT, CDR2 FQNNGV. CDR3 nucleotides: TGTGCCAGCACCTTAGTGGGTGATGAGCAGTTCTTC. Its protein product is CASTLVGDEQFF.

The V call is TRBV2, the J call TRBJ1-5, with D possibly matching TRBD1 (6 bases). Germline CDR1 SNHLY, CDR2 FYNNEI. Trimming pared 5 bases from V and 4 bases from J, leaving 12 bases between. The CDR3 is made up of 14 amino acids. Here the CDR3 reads CASSLTGLNQPQHF. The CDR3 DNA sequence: TGTGCCAGCAGTTTGACAGGACTGAATCAGCCCCAGCATTTT.

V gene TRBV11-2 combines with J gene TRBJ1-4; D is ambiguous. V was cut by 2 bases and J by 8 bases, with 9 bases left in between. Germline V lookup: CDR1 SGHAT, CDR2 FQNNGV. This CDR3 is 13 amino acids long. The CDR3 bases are TGTGCCAGCAGCTTAATCGGAAAGGAAAAACTGTTTTTT. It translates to CASSLIGKEKLFF.

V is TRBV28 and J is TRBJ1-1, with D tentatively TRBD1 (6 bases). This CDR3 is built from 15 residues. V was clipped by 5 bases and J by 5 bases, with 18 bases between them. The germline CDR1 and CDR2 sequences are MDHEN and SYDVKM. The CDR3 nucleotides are TGTGCCAGCAGTGCCCAAGATCAGGGGCGGACTGAAGCTTTCTTT. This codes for CASSAQDQGRTEAFF.